Here is one TCR beta chain with its context. The antigen remains unidentified. This record comes from a study of cytomegalovirus exposure and HLA in healthy donors. Germline V gene data show CDR1 as SGHVS and CDR2 as FNYEAQ. J lost 2 bases, V lost 5 bases, and 0 bases had no gene match. This CDR3 contains 14 residues. The PCR used 60 Vbeta and 13 Jbeta primers. Sequencing used immunoSEQ multiplex PCR; TCRdb keeps in-frame clones, though not all of them. In the table there are under 150,000 clones, 60% to 85% of which are singletons. Points from the study as a whole: Reports showed the classifier diagnosing cytomegalovirus status with high specificity and sensitivity. Sequencing depth roughly uniform across donors was assumed in presence/absence analyses.

V is TRBV7-6 and J is TRBJ1-3, with TRBD1 matching 10 bases. What was sequenced was PBMCs. This receptor was obtained from a man aged 25-45 years in good health and CMV-seronegative. DNA of the CDR3: TGTGCCAGCAGCGGGACAGGGGCTGGAAACACCATATATTTT. Protein product: CASSGTGAGNTIYF. The whole variable domain, remainder taken from reference TRBV7-6 and TRBJ1-3, is GAGVSQSPRYKVTKRGQDVALRCDPISGHVSLYWYRQALGQGPEFLTYFNYEAQQDKSGLPNDRFSAERPEGSISTLTIQRTEQRDSAMYRCASSGTGAGNTIYFGEGSWLTVV.